A single sample gave rise to the 23 T cell receptor beta chains below, sequenced in a study of CXCR3-negative and CXCR3-positive naive CD8 T cells. Notes on the study in general: TRB CDR3s of CXCR3-positive naive cells were more hydrophobic than those of CXCR3-negative naive cells.

TRB cDNA libraries were made by UMI-labeled 5' RACE. TCRdb reanalyzed the 5' RACE reads and collapses them to one entry per CDR3 protein, without DNA. The sample has some 100,000 distinct CDR3 sequences. Which antigens these TCRs recognize remains unknown. The sample taken for sequencing was naive CXCR3+ CD8+ T cells from blood. Subset noted: CD45RO-CCR7+CD27+CD95- naive CD8+ T cells expressing CXCR3 (TNR3+). These receptors were collected from a human donor in good health. Some clones in this sample may be carry-over from other donors' samples.

The CDR3 region is CASSSRRDTEFEAFF. This chain links TRBV7-2 with TRBJ1-1; as DNA is missing, the TRBD1 call by TCRdb cannot be tested. Germline V gene sequence: CDR1 SGHTA, CDR2 FQGNSA. CDR3 size: 15 residues.

The chain carries TRBV12-3 or TRBV12-4 and TRBJ1-3; TCRdb gives TRBD1 as the D gene, but with no DNA this cannot be confirmed. This CDR3 comprises 17 residues. CDR3 in amino acids: CATNSRDRVLAGNTIYF.

The rearrangement uses TRBV11-2 and TRBJ2-7; no DNA is available, so the TRBD1 call from TCRdb remains unchecked. This CDR3 comprises 15 residues. Germline loops: CDR1 SGHAT, CDR2 FQNNGV. The CDR3 protein is CASSLGDRITYEQYF.

The chain combines TRBV4-2 with TRBJ2-1; without DNA, the TCRdb call of TRBD1 cannot be checked. In germline, CDR1 is LGHNA, CDR2 YNFKEQ. CDR3 size: 15 residues. CDR3: CASSLGQGANNEQFF.

The chain's CDR3 is CASSLSWGEVVTGELFF. The chain uses TRBV27 and TRBJ2-2; there is no DNA to check the TCRdb D call of TRBD2. Germline loops: CDR1 MNHEY, CDR2 SMNVEV (reference sequence). CDR3 length: 17 amino acids.

The chain links TRBV9 to TRBJ2-3. The CDR3 is 15 residues long. The germline V gene has CDR1 SGDLS and CDR2 YYNGEE. CDR3 region: CASSVTEAYADTQYF.

V usage is TRBV12-3 or TRBV12-4 and J usage is TRBJ2-3; TCRdb designates TRBD2, a call that cannot be tested without DNA. The CDR3 extends over 16 amino acids. The CDR3 region is CASSLFLAGGPDTQYF.

This chain links TRBV28 with TRBJ2-7; as DNA is missing, the TRBD1 call by TCRdb cannot be tested. This CDR3 has 12 residues. CDR1 is MDHEN, CDR2 SYDVKM, per germline. CDR3 amino acids: CATSRDRDEQYF. Combining the CDR3 with reference TRBV28 and TRBJ2-7 gives the whole variable domain DVKVTQSSRYLVKRTGEKVFLECVQDMDHENMFWYRQDPGLGLRLIYFSYDVKMKEKGDIPEGYSVSREKKERFSLILESASTNQTSMYLCATSRDRDEQYFGPGTRLTVT.

V is TRBV21-1 and J is TRBJ2-1; TCRdb outputs TRBD2, but without DNA this stays unchecked. TRBV21-1 is a recognized pseudogene. The CDR3 extends over 14 amino acids. CDR3 sequence: CASSKGGPRNEQFF.

This rearrangement joins TRBV27 to TRBJ2-1; TCRdb reports TRBD1, a call that lacks DNA to check it against. CDR1 is MNHEY, CDR2 SMNVEV, per germline (reference sequence). There are 15 residues in the CDR3. The CDR3 protein is CASSLRGASYNEQFF.

This chain joins TRBV27 and TRBJ2-5; the TRBD2 assignment by TCRdb is unverifiable without DNA. This CDR3 comprises 16 residues. The germline gives CDR1 MNHEY, CDR2 SMNVEV (reference sequence). CDR3 in amino acids: CASSSPPISGQETQYF.

This chain uses TRBV13 with TRBJ2-2. This CDR3 has 17 residues. Per the germline V gene, CDR1 is PRHDT and CDR2 is FYEKMQ (reference sequence). The CDR3 is CASSLENHLKNTGELFF.

CDR3 residues: CASSPPPVLGAGYEQYF. The J gene is TRBJ2-7, the V gene TRBV7-9; TCRdb designates TRBD1, a call that cannot be tested without DNA. In germline, CDR1 is SEHNR, CDR2 FQNEAQ (reference sequence). The CDR3 is 17 residues long.

The genes are TRBV11-2 and TRBJ2-1; no DNA is available, so the TRBD1 call from TCRdb remains unchecked. This CDR3 spans 14 amino acids. Germline CDR1 is SGHAT and CDR2 is FQNNGV. The CDR3 sequence is CASSLGYGGNEQFF. The full variable domain, with the rest looked up from reference TRBV11-2 and TRBJ2-1, is EAGVAQSPRYKIIEKRQSVAFWCNPISGHATLYWYQQILGQGPKLLIQFQNNGVVDDSQLPKDRFSAERLKGVDSTLKIQPAKLEDSAVYLCASSLGYGGNEQFFGPGTRLTVL.

This sequence joins TRBV12-3 or TRBV12-4 and TRBJ2-1; TCRdb outputs TRBD2, but without DNA this stays unchecked. The CDR3 contains 14 residues. CDR3 sequence: CASSTSGTYNEQFF.

V and J are TRBV25-1 and TRBJ1-1. Per the germline V gene, CDR1 is MGHDK and CDR2 is SYGVNS. This CDR3 has 12 residues. This CDR3 is CASGERNTEAFF.

This sequence joins TRBV20-1 and TRBJ1-6; as DNA is missing, the TRBD1 call by TCRdb cannot be tested. The CDR3 consists of 14 residues. In germline, CDR1 is DFQATT, CDR2 SNEGSKA (reference sequence). CDR3: CSAGVRGLNSPLHF.

The CDR3 loop is CASSLNRGSDSPLHF. The V call is TRBV4-1, the J call TRBJ1-6; TCRdb picks TRBD1, but there is no DNA to check that call. Germline-derived CDR1 and CDR2 are MGHRA and YSYEKL. The CDR3 covers 15 residues.

The chain carries TRBV11-3 and TRBJ2-7. This CDR3 region has 14 residues. Germline lookup yields CDR1 SGHNT and CDR2 YENEEA. Here the CDR3 reads CASSLPFGAYEQYF.

The chain combines TRBV9 with TRBJ2-1; as DNA is missing, the TRBD2 call by TCRdb cannot be tested. This CDR3 spans 18 amino acids. The V gene's germline CDR1 is SGDLS and CDR2 YYNGEE. The CDR3 loop reads CASSVATGGLAGVDEQFF. Using reference TRBV9 and TRBJ2-1 for the parts outside the CDR3, the full variable domain is DSGVTQTPKHLITATGQRVTLRCSPRSGDLSVYWYQQSLDQGLQFLIQYYNGEERAKGNILERFSAQQFPDLHSELNLSSLELGDSALYFCASSVATGGLAGVDEQFFGPGTRLTVL.

J is TRBJ2-7 and V is TRBV6-2 or TRBV6-3. The CDR3 runs 14 residues. Per germline, CDR1 MNHEY and CDR2 SVGEGT. This CDR3 reads CASSYETSSYEQYF.

The chain has TRBV30 and TRBJ1-4. The CDR3 has 12 amino acids. Germline-derived CDR1 and CDR2 are GTSNPN and SVGIG (reference sequence). This CDR3 reads CAWSNSYEKLFF. Drawing the rest from reference TRBV30 and TRBJ1-4, the complete variable domain is SQTIHQWPATLVQPVGSPLSLECTVEGTSNPNLYWYRQAAGRGLQLLFYSVGIGQISSEVPQNLSASRPQDRQFILSSKKLLLSDSGFYLCAWSNSYEKLFFGSGTQLSVL.

This chain connects TRBV28 to TRBJ1-4; TCRdb's D gene call, TRBD1, goes unchecked for lack of DNA. The CDR3 is made up of 16 amino acids. Germline V gene data show CDR1 as MDHEN and CDR2 as SYDVKM. This CDR3 is CASSRHRGSSEEKLFF.